This T cell receptor (beta chain) was found in a study of neurological immune-mediated disorders. The CDR3 has 15 residues. CDR1 and CDR2 (germline): DFQATT, SNEGSKA (reference sequence). Trimming took 3 bases from V and 0 from J; bases not matched to a gene: 5. A single record per CDR3 protein comes from TCRdb applying MiXCR to the 5' RACE reads. The sample shows about 55,000 distinct CDR3 sequences, less than 4.5% of them seen only once. This clonotype was seen repeatedly, ten times or more. The chain is built from TRBV20-1 and TRBJ1-1; TRBD1 matches 9 bases. The sample taken for sequencing was PBMCs. This receptor was obtained from a man younger than 45 with multiple sclerosis. In DNA form, the CDR3 reads TGCAGTGCTAGCCCCGGGACAGGGATGAACACTGAAGCTTTCTTT. Protein: CSASPGTGMNTEAFF.